This T cell receptor (beta chain) was sequenced for a study of T cells in narcolepsy (dated by TCRdb to 2016 to 2019). Study-level background: Patients with narcolepsy type 1 or type 2 (NT1, NT2) and healthy control donors were enrolled in the study. Autoreactive T cells targeting hypocretin neuron self-antigens (hypocretin, TRIB2) were sought in narcolepsy patients, and TCR Vbeta sequencing was used to track clonotypes in blood and CSF. Study-wide conclusions, independent of this receptor: Plots that compared CSF and blood CD4+ T cell clonotypes from the same patient highlighted HCRT-specific and TRIB2-specific autoreactive clonotypes. Some blood memory CD4+ repertoires from patients and controls contained no sequences matching autoreactive T cell clones. Autoreactive clonotypes were reported to be detected serially in the blood of the same patients and of different patients, but not in the blood of healthy controls. Patients and controls had comparable numbers of sequenced blood memory CD4+ clonotypes, averaging about 40,000 and 30,000, respectively.

This clone was recorded only once. Its antigen target is currently unknown. Nothing much larger sits one base from this clone, and base qualities are not available. The library was obtained by the immunoSEQ multiplex PCR assay. Drawn from immuneACCESS, this table holds only the in-frame rearrangements with V and J called that TCRdb kept. Clones are partly lost; checked studies trace under half to an unresolved V gene and leave the rest unexplained. This sample comprises 28,000 or so clones, roughly 86% of them detected only once. 1% to 1.3% of the sample goes to the ten largest clones. For TCR Vbeta sequencing, memory CD4+ T cells were sorted ex vivo from the peripheral blood of both healthy controls and narcolepsy patients. The CDR3 holds 15 amino acids from the cysteine to the phenylalanine. Just the 45-base CDR3 DNA is kept, in frame starting at base 1. CDR1 and CDR2, per the germline V gene, are KGHSH and LQKENI. V ends up 5 bases short and J 0 bases short, with an unmatched junction base count of 6.

The chain is assembled from TRBV18 and TRBJ2-5; 7 middle bases align to TRBD1. The sequence was collected from a human donor with narcolepsy. Source material: CD45RA- memory CD4+ T cells from PBMCs. The intended sense of this specimen's cell subset or site label: memory T cells sorted ex vivo from peripheral blood. The sequenced DNA: TGTGCCAGCTCATCCTCGGACAGGCACCAAGAGACCCAGTACTTC. This is translated as CASSSSDRHQETQYF.